This TCR beta chain originates from a study of glioma-infiltrating T cells. The J segment lost 10 bases and the V segment lost 1 base, leaving 8 bases of the junction unmatched. CDR3 size: 16 residues. TCR alpha and beta CDR3 regions were amplified from RNA using iRepertoire nested multiplex PCR. MiXCR was run by TCRdb on the multiplex PCR reads, yielding one entry per CDR3 protein. The sample consists of about 180,000 distinct CDR3 sequences, around 40% of them appearing once. The chain employs TRBV12-3 or TRBV12-4 and TRBJ2-1; 12 nucleotides agree with TRBD2. The sequence was collected from a human donor with low-grade glioma or glioblastoma, undergoing nonglioma brain surgery, or in good health (not recorded which). The specimen was glioma tissue, nonneoplastic brain tissue, or PBMCs (not recorded which). DNA of the CDR3: TGTGCCAGCAGTTTAGTCCAACTAGCGGGAGGTAACGAGCAGTTCTTC. This codes for CASSLVQLAGGNEQFF.